The entry that follows covers one T cell receptor beta chain sequence. This sample is drawn from a study of T cells in Graves' hyperthyroidism and ophthalmopathy. It was RNA transcripts that yielded the amplified TCR beta CDR3 regions. Initially, a first-round RT-PCR of the TCR CDR3 employed the HTBI primer set. From the multiplex PCR reads, TCRdb called clonotypes with MiXCR, one entry per CDR3 protein. The sample has some 380,000 distinct CDR3 sequences; 13% are singletons. With a duration under 2 months, the hyperthyroidism was newly diagnosed in patients aged 18 to 65. Patients were excluded for uncontrolled infection, other autoimmune disease, pregnancy or lactation. The receptor comes from a young man with Graves' hyperthyroidism that later progressed to Graves' ophthalmopathy. Source material: blood.

The CDR3 bases are TGCAGTGCTAGAGATTGGCTAGCGGGGGATGAGCAGTTCTTC. The encoded protein is CSARDWLAGDEQFF. The chain is built from TRBV20-1 and TRBJ2-1; 10 nucleotides line up with TRBD2. J was trimmed by 8 bases and V by 0 bases; bases with no gene match: 4. The CDR3 length is 14 residues. CDR1 is DFQATT and CDR2 is SNEGSKA in the germline V gene (reference sequence).